This T cell receptor (beta chain) appears in the sequencing data of a study of technical replicates of blood from a few donors. Profiled with immunoSEQ multiplex PCR; TCRdb holds only in-frame clones, not every one. The sample includes about 100,000 clones, just over 95% of them seen just once. Source material: T cells isolated from PBMCs. This receptor was taken from a human donor in good health.

The CDR3 nucleotides are TGTGCCAGCGCGGGGAGCGGGAGGGCCTACGAGCAGTACTTC. This sequence encodes CASAGSGRAYEQYF. The V call is TRBV27, the J call TRBJ2-7; TRBD2 matches 10 bases. V dropped 8 bases and J dropped 2; count of bases not matched to a gene: 6. The germline V gene encodes CDR1 MNHEY and CDR2 SMNVEV (reference sequence). The CDR3 is 14 residues long.